These 20 T cell receptor beta chains share one sample of origin, sequenced in a study of blood T cell repertoires in COVID-19. Some clones are missing from TCRdb's copy, which holds only in-frame ones; the method was immunoSEQ multiplex PCR. The sample shows 200,000 to 300,000 clones, 83% of them seen only once. Sequenced: PBMCs or T cells enriched from blood (not recorded which). These receptors were taken from a middle-aged woman who had been exposed to COVID-19.

This chain links TRBV27 with TRBJ2-1, with D possibly being TRBD1 (6 bases). CDR3 length: 15 residues. Trimming left V 6 bases short and J 1 base short, with 13 bases between. Germline V gene sequence: CDR1 MNHEY, CDR2 SMNVEV (reference sequence). The CDR3 here is CASRVAGQSYNEQFF. CDR3 bases: TGTGCCAGCAGGGTGGCCGGACAGTCCTACAATGAGCAGTTCTTC.

V is TRBV18 and J is TRBJ1-1; D not certain. The germline V gene encodes CDR1 KGHSH and CDR2 LQKENI. V shed 5 bases and J shed 1 base, with 11 bases lying between them. The CDR3 is 14 residues long. This CDR3 is CASSVGEENTEAFF. The CDR3 DNA reads TGTGCCAGCTCAGTTGGCGAGGAGAACACTGAAGCTTTCTTT.

This clone occurred once. V is TRBV11-3 and J is TRBJ2-7; D may be TRBD2 (7 bases). V was pared by 1 base and J by 3 bases, with 13 bases between. Germline-derived CDR1 and CDR2 are SGHNT and YENEEA. The CDR3 is made up of 15 amino acids. The CDR3 reads CASSLGAGASYEQYF. Written as DNA, the CDR3 is TGTGCCAGCAGCTTAGGTGCGGGGGCGAGCTACGAGCAGTACTTC. Looking up the rest from reference TRBV11-3 and TRBJ2-7 gives the full variable domain: EAGVVQSPRYKIIEKKQPVAFWCNPISGHNTLYWYLQNLGQGPELLIRYENEEAVDDSQLPKDRFSAERLKGVDSTLKIQPAELGDSAVYLCASSLGAGASYEQYFGPGTRLTVT.

V usage is TRBV7-9 and J usage is TRBJ1-2; TRBD1 matches at 9 bases. The V and J ends lost 2 bases and 5 bases, in that order; junction bases with no gene match: 6. The CDR3 sequence is 15 residues long. The germline CDR1 and CDR2 sequences are SEHNR and FQNEAQ (reference sequence). The CDR3 coding sequence is TGTGCCAGCAGCTTAACACAGGGGGCAGGATATGGCTACACCTTC. As protein: CASSLTQGAGYGYTF.

This chain connects TRBV30 to TRBJ1-3, with 7 nucleotides matching TRBD1. Germline loops: CDR1 GTSNPN, CDR2 SVGIG (reference sequence). V gave up 0 bases and J gave up 2 bases; unmatched junction bases: 13. This CDR3 spans 18 amino acids. The CDR3 DNA follows: TGTGCCTGGAGTGTACTGTTAGGAGGGGGCCTTCCTGGAAACACCATATATTTT. The encoded protein is CAWSVLLGGGLPGNTIYF.

J is TRBJ1-6 and V is TRBV7-9; no definite D call. CDR1 is SEHNR, CDR2 FQNEAQ, per germline (reference sequence). The CDR3 runs to 12 residues. The V end was cut by 0 bases, the J end by 10 bases, with 4 bases between. The CDR3 DNA reads as TGTGCCAGCAGCTTAGCTCGGTCACCCCTCCACTTT. Translated, it gives CASSLARSPLHF.

The chain couples TRBV29-1 to TRBJ1-4; D call uncertain. Between the trimmed V and J ends, which lost 6 bases and 5 bases, there was a span of 7 bases. This CDR3 spans 11 amino acids. CDR1 SQVTM and CDR2 ANQGSEA come from the germline V gene. CDR3 nucleotide sequence: TGCAGCGTCACGGTAAATGAAAAACTGTTTTTT. Translated, it gives CSVTVNEKLFF.

This clone was counted between two and nine times. The chain has TRBV5-1 and TRBJ2-7; perhaps TRBD2 as D (6 bases). This CDR3 contains 15 residues. The V gene lost 4 bases and the J gene lost 0 bases, with 14 bases spanning the gap. Per germline, CDR1 SGHRS and CDR2 YFSETQ. CDR3 sequence: CASSDGGGVSYEQYF. Written as DNA, the CDR3 is TGCGCCAGCAGCGACGGTGGCGGGGTCTCCTACGAGCAGTACTTC.

This sequence joins TRBV5-5 and TRBJ1-5; D remains ambiguous. This CDR3 has 15 amino acids. CDR1 and CDR2 from the germline V gene are SGHKS and YYEKEE (reference sequence). Deletions cut 5 bases from V and 0 bases from J, with 12 bases between. The CDR3 nucleotides are TGTGCCAGCAGTCTGTACAGTAATAGCAATCAGCCCCAGCATTTT. Encoded protein: CASSLYSNSNQPQHF. The full variable domain, with the rest looked up from reference TRBV5-5 and TRBJ1-5, is DAGVTQSPTHLIKTRGQQVTLRCSPISGHKSVSWYQQVLGQGPQFIFQYYEKEERGRGNFPDRFSARQFPNYSSELNVNALLLGDSALYLCASSLYSNSNQPQHFGDGTRLSIL.

This clone was detected a few times. The chain joins TRBV2 to TRBJ2-5; 11 nucleotides line up with TRBD2. This CDR3 has 15 residues. Germline V gene data show CDR1 as SNHLY and CDR2 as FYNNEI. Germline trimming cut 6 bases from V and 0 bases from J; bases unmatched to any gene: 3. CDR3 in amino acids: CASSRLAGHQETQYF. CDR3 nucleotides: TGTGCCAGCAGCCGACTAGCGGGGCACCAAGAGACCCAGTACTTC.

This chain joins TRBV6-2 or TRBV6-3 and TRBJ2-1; TRBD1 aligns across 7 bases. CDR3 length: 16 residues. V trimming: 3 bases; J trimming: 9 bases; junction bases outside the gene matches: 14. Germline-derived CDR1 and CDR2 are MNHEY and SVGEGT. Written as DNA, the CDR3 is TGTGCCAGCAGTTATTTTGCCCCCGAGGGGGCGGCTGAGCAGTTCTTC. This codes for CASSYFAPEGAAEQFF.

The chain couples TRBV14 to TRBJ1-2; D is possibly TRBD1 (6 bases). This CDR3 spans 15 amino acids. The V end was cut by 1 base, the J end by 6 bases, with 15 bases between. CDR1 SGHDN and CDR2 FVKESK come from the germline V gene. CDR3 DNA: TGTGCCAGCAGCCAAGGGAAGGGGGTCATAGATGGCTACACCTTC. Encoded protein: CASSQGKGVIDGYTF.

V and J are TRBV27 and TRBJ2-4; tentatively, D is TRBD2 (5 bases). This CDR3 region has 15 residues. The germline V gene has CDR1 MNHEY and CDR2 SMNVEV (reference sequence). The V end was cut by 8 bases, the J end by 7 bases, with 21 bases between. In DNA, the CDR3 is TGTGCCAGCTCTCAAGCGGCGGCAGCTAGGAACATTCAGTACTTC. Translating gives CASSQAAAARNIQYF.

V gene TRBV6-6 combines with J gene TRBJ1-5, with TRBD1 matching 8 bases. CDR1 is MNHNY, CDR2 SVGAGI, per germline (reference sequence). The CDR3 covers 15 residues. The CDR3 DNA reads TGTGCAGCAGCAGTATGGGACAGGCACAATCAGCCCCAGCATTTT. This encodes CAAAVWDRHNQPQHF.

The chain couples TRBV4-2 to TRBJ2-3; 10 bases map to TRBD2. This CDR3 is built from 14 residues. The junction had 2 bases not matched to a gene; V was cut back by 6 bases and J by 2 bases. Germline CDR1 reads LGHNA; CDR2 reads YNFKEQ. This chain's CDR3 is CASRTSGSTDTQYF. The CDR3 region has the DNA TGTGCCAGCAGGACTAGCGGGTCCACAGATACGCAGTATTTT.

This chain connects TRBV5-1 to TRBJ2-7; 7 positions match TRBD2. Germline-derived CDR1 and CDR2 are SGHRS and YFSETQ. The CDR3 totals 15 residues. V lost 4 bases, J lost 2 bases, and 9 bases stayed unmatched. The CDR3 is CASSPPGEGPYEQYF. CDR3 coding DNA: TGCGCCAGCAGCCCGCCCGGGGAGGGGCCCTACGAGCAGTACTTC.

The gene calls are TRBV7-6 and TRBJ2-2, with D possibly matching TRBD1 (5 bases). Germline V gene lookup returns CDR1 SGHVS and CDR2 FNYEAQ. This CDR3 spans 14 amino acids. The V end lost 1 base, the J end lost 7 bases, and 10 bases lay between the germline ends. Here the CDR3 DNA reads TGTGCCAGCAGCTTAGGTACCGACAGCGGGGAGCTGTTTTTT. This codes for CASSLGTDSGELFF.

The chain has TRBV5-1 and TRBJ1-2, with no clear D. V was clipped by 4 bases and J by 0 bases, with 19 bases between them. The CDR3 has 17 residues. Germline CDR1 reads SGHRS; CDR2 reads YFSETQ. CDR3 nucleotide sequence: TGCGCCAGCAGCCCCGGGGAGCAGACCAATTCTAACTATGGCTACACCTTC. As protein: CASSPGEQTNSNYGYTF.

V gene TRBV6-5 combines with J gene TRBJ2-1; unclear D gene. Between the trimmed V and J ends, which lost 0 bases and 5 bases, there was a span of 8 bases. CDR1 is MNHEY and CDR2 is SVGAGI in the germline V gene. The CDR3 runs 14 residues. CDR3 protein: CASSYSRRNNEQFF. The CDR3 DNA reads as TGTGCCAGCAGTTACTCGCGGCGGAACAATGAGCAGTTCTTC.

This chain connects TRBV5-4 to TRBJ2-2; 8 nucleotides agree with TRBD2. With V trimmed by 4 bases and J by 5 bases, 4 bases remained unmatched. Germline assignment: CDR1 SGHNT and CDR2 YYREEE (reference sequence). The CDR3 runs to 14 residues. Here the CDR3 reads CASSRGGETGELFF. Written as DNA, the CDR3 is TGTGCCAGCAGCCGGGGGGGAGAAACCGGGGAGCTGTTTTTT.